This record concerns one TCR beta chain sequence. Antigen unknown. The record originates from a study of T cell responses to AZD1222 COVID-19 vaccine. Looking at the study overall: Second-dose schedules of about 4 or about 12 weeks were combined. General study results and limits: The donors showed a predominance of white British ancestry and of females, with possible underestimation of clonal diversity. Spike was spanned by vaccine-associated CD4 TCRs, which were dominant at 160-218 and 743-854.

Germline V gene data show CDR1 as MNHEY and CDR2 as SVGEGT. This CDR3 comprises 16 residues. With V trimmed by 6 bases and J by 6 bases, 9 bases remained unmatched. Using immunoSEQ multiplex PCR, the repertoire was profiled, and TCRdb retains in-frame clones only, with some absent. Of about 120,000 clones detected, 85% to 95% appear once; the ten largest clones hold about 3%. V and J are TRBV6-2 or TRBV6-3 and TRBJ2-1, with TRBD2 matching 12 bases. The specimen comprised peripheral blood, sampled on day 0 of AZD1222 vaccination. This receptor was obtained from an adult in good health. Written as DNA, the CDR3 is TGTGCCAGCAGCCTTCGACTAGCGGGAGCATCCAATGAGCAGTTCTTC. As protein: CASSLRLAGASNEQFF.